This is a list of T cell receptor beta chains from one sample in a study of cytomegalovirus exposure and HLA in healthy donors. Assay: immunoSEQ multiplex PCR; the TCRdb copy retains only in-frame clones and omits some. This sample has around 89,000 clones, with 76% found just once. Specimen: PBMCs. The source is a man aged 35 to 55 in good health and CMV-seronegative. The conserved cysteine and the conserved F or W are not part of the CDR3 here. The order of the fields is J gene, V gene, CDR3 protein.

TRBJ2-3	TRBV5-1	ASSSWTGGPSDTQY
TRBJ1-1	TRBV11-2	ASSPGAGWALNTEAF
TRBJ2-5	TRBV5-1	ASSPLAFLQETQY
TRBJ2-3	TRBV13	ASSPKRSTDTQY
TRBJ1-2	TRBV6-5	ASSYGGSVGYT
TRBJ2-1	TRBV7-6	ASSLARTGFNEQF
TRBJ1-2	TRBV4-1	ASSHPPEDRGGGYT
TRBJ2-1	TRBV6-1	ASSEEPGQGGNEQF
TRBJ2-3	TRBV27	ASSFDRTRRSTDTQY
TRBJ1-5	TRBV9	ASSVGQYSNQPQH
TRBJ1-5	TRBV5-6	ASSPRVGGINQPQH
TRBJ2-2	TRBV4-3	ASSQGSEASGTGELF
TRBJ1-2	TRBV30	AWSVRFEAAYGYT
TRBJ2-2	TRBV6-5	ASSYLALGGGELF
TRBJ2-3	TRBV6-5	ASSYTGGVRDTQY
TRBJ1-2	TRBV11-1	ASRPTGNYGYT
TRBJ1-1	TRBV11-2	ASSVDRVGTEAF
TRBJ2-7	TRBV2	ASRGDDQGGQY
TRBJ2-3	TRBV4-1	ASSQDYYQRVTDTQY
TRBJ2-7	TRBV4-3	ASSQGGQTYEQY
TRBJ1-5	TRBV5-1	ASSFTGASNQPQH
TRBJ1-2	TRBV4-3	ASSQESGTGGNGYT
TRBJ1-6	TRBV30	AWSTLGGRNSPLH
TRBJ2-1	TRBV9	ASRYGLAGADEQF
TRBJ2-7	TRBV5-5	ASSLTGDPARGSHEQY
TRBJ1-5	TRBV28	ASQPGTGLQPQH